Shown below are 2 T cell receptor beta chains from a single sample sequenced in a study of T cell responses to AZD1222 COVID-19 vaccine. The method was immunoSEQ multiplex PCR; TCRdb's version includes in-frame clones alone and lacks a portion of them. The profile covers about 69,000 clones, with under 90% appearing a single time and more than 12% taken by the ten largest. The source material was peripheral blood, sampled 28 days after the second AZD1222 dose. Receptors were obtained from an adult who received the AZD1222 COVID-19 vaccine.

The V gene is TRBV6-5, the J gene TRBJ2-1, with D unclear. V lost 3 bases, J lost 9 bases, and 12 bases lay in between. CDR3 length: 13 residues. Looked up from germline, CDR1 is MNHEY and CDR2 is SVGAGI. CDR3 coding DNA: TGTGCCAGCAGTTATTCCGAGAGAGGTGAGCAGTTCTTC. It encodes CASSYSERGEQFF.

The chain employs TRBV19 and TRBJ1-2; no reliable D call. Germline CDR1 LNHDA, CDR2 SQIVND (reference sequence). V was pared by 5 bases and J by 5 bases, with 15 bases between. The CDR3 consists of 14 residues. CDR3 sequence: CASSEIGRNYGYTF. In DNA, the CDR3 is TGTGCCAGTAGTGAGATAGGACGGAATTATGGCTACACCTTC.